The 10 T cell receptor beta chains listed next were all sequenced from one sample in a study of T cell changes during pregnancy in multiple sclerosis. Clones were sequenced by immunoSEQ multiplex PCR, and TCRdb holds only the in-frame ones, with some missing. The data contain approximately 20,000 clones, about 90% of them seen just once; the ten biggest clones take up about 8.4%. Source: CD8+ T cells from peripheral blood mononuclear cells, taken after pregnancy. These receptors came from a female donor with multiple sclerosis, enrolled in a pregnancy study.

The chain employs TRBV27 and TRBJ2-7; a weak D match, TRBD1 (6 bases). Per germline, CDR1 MNHEY and CDR2 SMNVEV (reference sequence). V shed 6 bases and J shed 0 bases, with 12 bases lying between them. The CDR3 totals 14 residues. CDR3 sequence reads: CASSRTGNSYEQYF. CDR3 nucleotides: TGTGCCAGCAGCAGAACAGGGAACTCCTACGAGCAGTACTTC.

V and J are TRBV30 and TRBJ2-7; 8 bases are shared with TRBD1. Per the germline V gene, CDR1 is GTSNPN and CDR2 is SVGIG (reference sequence). Trimming at V came to 6 bases and at J to 3 bases, leaving 7 bases not matched to a gene. This CDR3 spans 13 amino acids. CDR3 nucleotide sequence: TGTGCCTGCTCCGGGACAGGCGTCTACGAGCAGTACTTC. This translates into CACSGTGVYEQYF.

This chain uses TRBV16 with TRBJ2-7; 7 bases line up with TRBD1. V gave up 4 bases and J gave up 1 base; unmatched junction bases: 4. Per the germline V gene, CDR1 is KGHSY and CDR2 is FQNENV. The CDR3 is 14 amino acids. This chain's CDR3 is CASSRDSDSYEQYF. CDR3 sequence (DNA): TGTGCCAGCAGCCGGGACAGCGATTCCTACGAGCAGTACTTC.

The V and J genes are TRBV2 and TRBJ2-1; D remains ambiguous. This CDR3 region has 14 residues. Germline CDR1 is SNHLY and CDR2 is FYNNEI. Trimming shortened V by 3 bases and J by 6 bases, and 12 bases separated the two germline ends. Here the CDR3 reads CASSDGEGGNEQFF. CDR3 nucleotide sequence: TGTGCCAGCAGTGATGGAGAAGGTGGCAATGAGCAGTTCTTC.

V is TRBV28 and J is TRBJ2-1; D remains ambiguous. V lost 6 bases, J lost 2 bases, and 5 bases lay in between. Germline lookup yields CDR1 MDHEN and CDR2 SYDVKM. The CDR3 totals 12 residues. CDR3 loop: CASRLTYNEQFF. DNA for the CDR3: TGTGCCAGCAGACTAACCTACAATGAGCAGTTCTTC.

A few counts support this clone. Here the CDR3 DNA reads TGCGCCAGCAGCCCCGACTTGGTCTCCTACGAGCAGTACTTC. It is translated as CASSPDLVSYEQYF. This rearrangement joins TRBV10-2 to TRBJ2-7; D is unclear. The V and J ends lost 6 bases and 0 bases respectively, with 12 bases between them. The CDR3 is made up of 14 amino acids. CDR1 is WSHSY, CDR2 SAAADI, per germline.

The chain combines TRBV27 with TRBJ2-7; D is possibly TRBD2 (6 bases). Germline loops: CDR1 MNHEY, CDR2 SMNVEV (reference sequence). The CDR3 is 15 residues long. V dropped 6 bases and J dropped 1 base, with 16 bases sitting between them. Written as DNA, the CDR3 is TGTGCCAGCAGCCAAAGGCCCAGCGGGTCCTACGAGCAGTACTTC. It specifies CASSQRPSGSYEQYF.

This chain links TRBV18 with TRBJ2-7; 9 bases match TRBD1. The CDR3 covers 16 residues. The germline gives CDR1 KGHSH, CDR2 LQKENI. J lost 4 bases, V lost 3 bases, and 10 bases had no gene match. The CDR3 DNA sequence: TGTGCCAGCTCACCCCGGAGGGGGGACAGGGTTTACGAGCAGTACTTC. Its translation is CASSPRRGDRVYEQYF. Full variable domain (rest looked up from reference TRBV18 and TRBJ2-7): NAGVMQNPRHLVRRRGQEARLRCSPMKGHSHVYWYRQLPEEGLKFMVYLQKENIIDESGMPKERFSAEFPKEGPSILRIQQVVRGDSAAYFCASSPRRGDRVYEQYFGPGTRLTVT.

The sample holds a few counts of this clone. The chain carries TRBV29-1 and TRBJ2-2; tentative D call: TRBD2 (5 bases). From germline, CDR1 is SQVTM and CDR2 ANQGSEA. Trimming took 4 bases from V and 2 from J, leaving 11 bases between them. The CDR3 spans 14 residues. In DNA, the CDR3 is TGCAGCGTTGTCCTGGGAGATAACACCGGGGAGCTGTTTTTT. Its translation: CSVVLGDNTGELFF.

This rearrangement joins TRBV30 to TRBJ1-6; 7 bases are shared with TRBD1. Trimming at V came to 3 bases and at J to 10 bases, leaving 12 bases not matched to a gene. This CDR3 spans 15 amino acids. Germline CDR1 is GTSNPN and CDR2 is SVGIG (reference sequence). The chain's CDR3 is CAWRLPQGVKSPLHF. CDR3 coding DNA: TGTGCCTGGAGGTTACCTCAGGGGGTAAAGTCACCCCTCCACTTT.